There are many counts of the clone carrying this T cell receptor (beta chain). Its antigen is currently unknown. This entry comes from a study of T cells after yellow fever vaccination. Production of TCR cDNA was by 5'RACE template switching, which also added a universal primer site and UMIs. MiXCR was run by TCRdb on the 5' RACE reads, yielding one entry per CDR3 protein. The sample has a few hundred thousand distinct CDR3 sequences; 6.5% to 8.5% are singletons. Study-level points and caveats: Most primary-vaccination clones recurred post-booster (roughly 97% CD4, 88% CD8). Weaker overall was a secondary response that nonetheless peaked faster, on day 5 versus 15.

The length of the CDR3 is 17 residues. CDR1 and CDR2 from the germline V gene are SGHRS and YFSETQ. The ends were cut back, 2 bases at V and 4 bases at J, with 21 bases in the middle. The chain carries TRBV5-1 and TRBJ1-1; weak D call: TRBD1 (5 bases). This sample comprised PBMCs, obtained roughly seven weeks after the first yellow fever vaccination. This receptor was identified in a man younger than 35 who received the YFV17D yellow fever vaccine. The CDR3 here is CASSFTGGTGGRTEAFF. In DNA form, the CDR3 reads TGCGCCAGCAGCTTTACTGGTGGAACAGGCGGGCGCACTGAAGCTTTCTTT.